This TCR beta chain was identified during a study of blood T cell repertoires in COVID-19. About the research overall: Sites across the United States, Italy and Spain contributed samples from acute and convalescent COVID-19.

In the source study's methods: Estimation of nucleated cell counts relied on the amplification of reference gene primers. Repertoires were generated with immunoSEQ multiplex PCR, while TCRdb's copy carries only in-frame clones and drops some. The V and J calls and clone size were taken over from that table, and D and trimming were inferred from the DNA. The table records a few hundred thousand clones, under 90% of them present only once. Germline V gene sequence: CDR1 SGHTA, CDR2 FQGNSA. V lost 4 bases to trimming and J lost 5 bases; unmatched junction nucleotides: 7. CDR3 length equals 15 residues. This sequence was found in a man younger than 45 with acute COVID-19. This sequence joins TRBV7-2 and TRBJ1-1; 10 bases match TRBD1. The sample was PBMCs or T cells enriched from blood (not recorded which). The CDR3 region has the DNA TGTGCCAGCAGCTCGTCCCGGGACAGGGGTACTGAAGCTTTCTTT. Translation gives CASSSSRDRGTEAFF.